This entry lists 18 T cell receptor beta chains sequenced from one sample in a study of blood T cells in healthy people across ages. It was with a sample-barcoded 5' primer and a J-beta primer mix that a second PCR of roughly 6 to 11 cycles was run. Via MiXCR, TCRdb re-called the 5' RACE reads, giving one row per CDR3 protein. The sample consists of hundreds of thousands of distinct CDR3 sequences, over 45% of them appearing once. The sequenced sample was blood. Receptors were obtained from a man aged 30 to 45 in good health.

The chain recombines TRBV6-2 or TRBV6-3 with TRBJ2-3, with D hard to call. Per germline, CDR1 MNHEY and CDR2 SVGEGT. This CDR3 has 15 residues. V was cut by 3 bases and J by 1 base, with 11 bases left in between. The CDR3, as DNA: TGTGCCAGCAGTTATAGCTATCGGGGCACAGATACGCAGTATTTT. Translation gives CASSYSYRGTDTQYF.

A word on this clonotype: A read error may account for a junction end that differs from germline. The CDR3 loop is CASSLDGFGEQYF. The CDR3 coding sequence is TGTGCTAGCAGCTTAGATGGATTTGGGGAGCAGTACTTC. The chain joins TRBV7-7 to TRBJ2-5, with D perhaps TRBD2 (5 bases). Germline lookup yields CDR1 SSHAT and CDR2 FNYEAQ (reference sequence). The CDR3 runs to 13 residues.

J is TRBJ2-6 and V is TRBV10-3, with D unclear. Trimming stripped 2 bases from V and 2 bases from J, with 16 bases between. This CDR3 has 18 amino acids. Per germline, CDR1 ENHRY and CDR2 SYGVKD. The CDR3, as DNA: TGTGCCATCAGTGAGATCGGCAGGTCGGTTGCTGGGGCCAACGTCCTGACTTTC. It is translated as CAISEIGRSVAGANVLTF.

In its sample, this clonotype was seen a few times. V and J are TRBV27 and TRBJ2-1; D remains ambiguous. V was cut by 1 base and J by 8 bases, with 15 bases left in between. Germline values: CDR1 MNHEY, CDR2 SMNVEV (reference sequence). The CDR3 is 15 amino acids. The CDR3 reads CASSLFVGNHDEQFF. CDR3 in DNA: TGTGCCAGCAGTTTATTCGTGGGGAACCACGATGAGCAGTTCTTC.

The chain is built from TRBV20-1 and TRBJ2-1, with a possible D match to TRBD2 (5 bases). V was shortened by 5 bases and J by 9 bases, with 14 bases between the two germline ends. This CDR3 comprises 12 residues. CDR1 and CDR2 from the germline V gene are DFQATT and SNEGSKA (reference sequence). The CDR3: CSALPGVGEQFF. DNA for the CDR3: TGCAGTGCTCTCCCCGGGGTAGGTGAGCAGTTCTTC.

This clonotype was recorded a few times. This chain uses TRBV4-2 with TRBJ2-1; no definite D call. Germline V gives CDR1 LGHNA, CDR2 YNFKEQ. V was clipped by 0 bases and J by 0 bases, with 6 bases between them. The CDR3 spans 15 residues. The CDR3: CASSQELSSYNEQFF. DNA for the CDR3: TGTGCCAGCAGCCAAGAGCTGAGCTCCTACAATGAGCAGTTCTTC.

The rearrangement links TRBV25-1 to TRBJ2-3; D uncertain. This CDR3 is 16 amino acids long. Looked up from germline, CDR1 is MGHDK and CDR2 is SYGVNS. V lost 4 bases and J lost 0, with 14 bases in between. The CDR3, as DNA: TGTGCCAGCAGTGGTCCGTGGGGATCTAGCACAGATACGCAGTATTTT. Translated, it gives CASSGPWGSSTDTQYF.

V usage is TRBV6-6 and J usage is TRBJ2-1; D might be TRBD2 (6 bases). The germline V gene has CDR1 MNHNY and CDR2 SVGAGI (reference sequence). Trimming stripped 7 bases from V and 5 bases from J, with 15 bases between. The CDR3 spans 14 residues. The CDR3, as DNA: TGTGCCAGCACCCCGCCCCGGGAGAACAATGAGCAGTTCTTC. Its translation: CASTPPRENNEQFF.

This clonotype was seen more than once but under ten times. The chain is built from TRBV20-1 and TRBJ2-1; D is undetermined. Per germline, CDR1 DFQATT and CDR2 SNEGSKA (reference sequence). The germline V and J ends were trimmed by 7 bases and 6 bases, with 13 bases remaining between them. CDR3 size: 12 residues. The DNA of the CDR3 is TGCAGTGTCAAGGGTTTGGTCAATGAGCAGTTCTTC. This encodes CSVKGLVNEQFF.

The J gene is TRBJ2-7, the V gene TRBV4-2; 9 positions agree with TRBD2. V lost 1 base and J lost 7; bases outside the gene matches: 11. There are 16 residues in the CDR3. Germline V gene lookup returns CDR1 LGHNA and CDR2 YNFKEQ. This CDR3 is CASSQGLAERYNEQYF. CDR3 sequence (DNA): TGTGCCAGCAGCCAAGGACTAGCGGAGAGATACAATGAGCAGTACTTC.

The chain joins TRBV15 to TRBJ2-7; D is possibly TRBD1 (5 bases). CDR3 length equals 17 residues. In germline, CDR1 is LNHNV, CDR2 YYDKDF (reference sequence). With 0 bases removed from V and 3 bases from J, the gap between germline ends came to 18 bases. CDR3 DNA: TGTGCCACCAGCAGAGATTCCACGGCAGGGTTTGACTACGAGCAGTACTTC. Protein sequence: CATSRDSTAGFDYEQYF.

V usage is TRBV29-1 and J usage is TRBJ2-1; no clear D gene. The germline CDR1 and CDR2 sequences are SQVTM and ANQGSEA. The CDR3 consists of 13 residues. V was pared by 4 bases and J by 6 bases, with 13 bases between. CDR3 coding DNA: TGCAGCGTTGTGCAGATTTATGGCAATGAGCAGTTCTTC. Translating it yields CSVVQIYGNEQFF.

The gene calls are TRBV3-1 and TRBJ2-3; either TRBD1 or TRBD2 may fit D (6 bases each). The CDR3 spans 17 residues. Trimming pared 2 bases from V and 4 bases from J, leaving 19 bases between. Germline CDR1 is LGHDT and CDR2 is YNNKEL (reference sequence). This CDR3 reads CASSQRGRGLEADTQYF. As DNA, the CDR3 is TGTGCCAGCAGCCAACGAGGACGGGGGCTGGAGGCAGATACGCAGTATTTT.

This chain links TRBV7-2 with TRBJ1-6; possibly TRBD1 for D (5 bases). In germline, CDR1 is SGHTA, CDR2 FQGNSA. The V and J ends lost 5 bases and 7 bases respectively, with 18 bases between them. CDR3 size: 16 residues. CDR3 loop: CASSPQGGVRNSPLHF. The CDR3 region has the DNA TGTGCCAGCAGCCCGCAAGGAGGGGTTAGGAATTCACCCCTCCACTTT. The variable domain in full, with the rest retrieved from reference TRBV7-2 and TRBJ1-6, is GAGVSQSPSNKVTEKGKDVELRCDPISGHTALYWYRQSLGQGLEFLIYFQGNSAPDKSGLPSDRFSAERTGGSVSTLTIQRTQQEDSAVYLCASSPQGGVRNSPLHFGNGTRLTVT.

This clonotype has just a few counts. The chain combines TRBV12-3 or TRBV12-4 with TRBJ1-4, with 7 bases aligning to TRBD1. Trimming cost V 2 bases and J 5 bases; bases outside gene matches: 2. CDR3 length: 14 residues. CDR3 coding DNA: TGTGCCAGCAGTTTAAGAGGGGGCAATGAAAAACTGTTTTTT. This gives the protein CASSLRGGNEKLFF.

This rearrangement joins TRBV28 to TRBJ2-4, with TRBD2 as a possible D gene (6 bases). With 3 bases removed from V and 1 base from J, the gap between germline ends came to 10 bases. The CDR3 runs to 15 residues. Germline V gene data show CDR1 as MDHEN and CDR2 as SYDVKM. As DNA, the CDR3 is TGTGCCAGCAGTTTGGAGGGGCCGGCCAAAAACATTCAGTACTTC. Protein: CASSLEGPAKNIQYF.

V gene TRBV20-1 combines with J gene TRBJ2-7; D not certain. The J call is uncertain, as TRBJ2-5 better fits the DNA end. Germline V gene sequence: CDR1 DFQATT, CDR2 SNEGSKA (reference sequence). The CDR3 has 12 residues. CDR3 sequence reads: CSASTQYGTQYF. The CDR3 bases are TGCAGTGCTAGCACCCAGTACGGGACCCAGTACTTC.

V and J are TRBV14 and TRBJ2-7; TRBD1 aligns across 8 bases. Germline lookup yields CDR1 SGHDN and CDR2 FVKESK. V gave up 1 base and J gave up 7 bases; unmatched junction bases: 6. The CDR3 totals 14 residues. The CDR3 sequence is CASSQATGVGEQYF. CDR3 coding DNA: TGTGCCAGCAGCCAAGCGACAGGGGTGGGGGAGCAGTACTTC.